These 25 T cell receptor beta chains came from one sample sequenced in a study of T cells after somatic rescue of genetic block. Libraries were prepared by immunoSEQ multiplex PCR; TCRdb keeps only in-frame clonotypes and omits some of them. The top ten clones hold roughly 1.5% of a sample with under 150,000 clones, 85% to 95% of them seen once. Sequenced input: peripheral blood mononuclear cells (PBMCs). All receptors come from a woman aged 18-29 years.

The chain links TRBV5-6 to TRBJ1-1; weak D call: TRBD1 (5 bases). With 4 bases removed from V and 8 bases from J, the gap between germline ends came to 15 bases. The CDR3 extends over 13 amino acids. The germline CDR1 and CDR2 sequences are SGHDT and YYEEEE. CDR3 in DNA: TGTGCCAGCAGCACTGGACAAGGCTGGGAAGCTTTCTTT. Its protein is CASSTGQGWEAFF. The full variable domain, in which reference TRBV5-6 and TRBJ1-1 provide the parts outside the CDR3, is DAGVTQSPTHLIKTRGQQVTLRCSPKSGHDTVSWYQQALGQGPQFIFQYYEEEERQRGNFPDRFSGHQFPNYSSELNVNALLLGDSALYLCASSTGQGWEAFFGQGTRLTVV.

Only one count was recorded for this clone. The chain couples TRBV7-9 to TRBJ2-3; 15 nucleotides agree with TRBD2. With V trimmed by 5 bases and J by 0 bases, 6 bases remained unmatched. The CDR3 runs to 18 residues. Germline CDR1 SEHNR, CDR2 FQNEAQ (reference sequence). CDR3 protein: CASSPGTSGGKSTDTQYF. CDR3 DNA: TGTGCCAGCAGCCCCGGGACTAGCGGGGGGAAGAGCACAGATACGCAGTATTTT.

This chain uses TRBV27 with TRBJ1-1; D is unclear. Per the germline V gene, CDR1 is MNHEY and CDR2 is SMNVEV (reference sequence). CDR3 length: 11 amino acids. Trimming shortened V by 8 bases and J by 5 bases, and 9 bases separated the two germline ends. CDR3 sequence reads: CASALGTEAFF. Written as DNA, the CDR3 is TGTGCCAGCGCCCTTGGGACTGAAGCTTTCTTT.

The rearrangement links TRBV9 to TRBJ2-1; no reliable D call. The germline CDR1 and CDR2 sequences are SGDLS and YYNGEE. Trimming took 4 bases from V and 0 from J, leaving 11 bases between them. The CDR3 is 15 amino acids. This CDR3 is CASSPRGSSYNEQFF. The CDR3, as DNA: TGTGCCAGCAGCCCCAGAGGAAGCTCCTACAATGAGCAGTTCTTC.

The J gene is TRBJ1-4, the V gene TRBV11-2, with a tentative D call TRBD1 (5 bases). CDR1 is SGHAT and CDR2 is FQNNGV in the germline V gene. This CDR3 has 15 amino acids. The V end was cut by 5 bases, the J end by 0 bases, with 10 bases between. CDR3 sequence (DNA): TGTGCCAGCAGCCCCGGGGGGACAACTAATGAAAAACTGTTTTTT. It encodes CASSPGGTTNEKLFF.

CDR3 coding DNA: TGCAGCGTTGAAGACGACAATTCTTCCTACGAGCAGTACTTC. Its protein product is CSVEDDNSSYEQYF. This chain links TRBV29-1 with TRBJ2-7; D not resolved. The germline CDR1 and CDR2 sequences are SQVTM and ANQGSEA. There are 14 residues in the CDR3. Trimming removed 0 bases from V and 1 base from J, with 10 bases in between.

The chain recombines TRBV5-1 with TRBJ1-1; a weak D match, TRBD1 (5 bases). The V end lost 5 bases, the J end lost 4 bases, and 18 bases lay between the germline ends. From germline, CDR1 is SGHRS and CDR2 YFSETQ. The CDR3 covers 15 residues. CDR3 coding DNA: TGCGCCAGCAGTCCCGCGGGACGGAGGGTCACTGAAGCTTTCTTT. Translation gives CASSPAGRRVTEAFF.

V is TRBV4-3 and J is TRBJ2-5, with 9 bases identical to TRBD2. V was clipped by 0 bases and J by 3 bases; unmatched bases: 8. The CDR3 extends over 17 amino acids. Germline loops: CDR1 LGHNA, CDR2 YSLEER. This CDR3 reads CASSQDVAGGLEETQYF. The CDR3 region has the DNA TGCGCCAGCAGCCAAGATGTGGCGGGGGGGCTGGAAGAGACCCAGTACTTC.

The rearrangement links TRBV15 to TRBJ2-7; no clear D gene. The V end lost 0 bases, the J end lost 6 bases, and 6 bases lay between the germline ends. The CDR3 is made up of 12 amino acids. The germline CDR1 and CDR2 sequences are LNHNV and YYDKDF (reference sequence). The CDR3 reads CATSREVGEQYF. CDR3 nucleotides: TGTGCCACCAGCAGAGAAGTGGGCGAGCAGTACTTC.

The chain employs TRBV18 and TRBJ1-1, with D perhaps TRBD1 (6 bases). CDR1 and CDR2 from the germline V gene are KGHSH and LQKENI. V lost 5 bases and J 2 bases, leaving 9 bases between the germline ends. The CDR3 spans 13 residues. CDR3 coding DNA: TGTGCCAGCTCAGAAGGGGGAAACACTGAAGCTTTCTTT. Its translation: CASSEGGNTEAFF. Supplemented by reference TRBV18 and TRBJ1-1, the full variable domain reads NAGVMQNPRHLVRRRGQEARLRCSPMKGHSHVYWYRQLPEEGLKFMVYLQKENIIDESGMPKERFSAEFPKEGPSILRIQQVVRGDSAAYFCASSEGGNTEAFFGQGTRLTVV.

Only one count was recorded for this clone. This chain joins TRBV4-3 and TRBJ1-2, with D perhaps matching TRBD1 (5 bases). Deletions cut 1 base from V and 3 bases from J, with 15 bases between. The germline gives CDR1 LGHNA, CDR2 YSLEER. There are 16 residues in the CDR3. For the CDR3, the DNA is TGCGCCAGCAGCCAAGGAGCGTTAAGAGGGGACTATGGCTACACCTTC. This codes for CASSQGALRGDYGYTF.

The V and J genes are TRBV6-5 and TRBJ1-1; perhaps TRBD1 as D (6 bases). CDR1 and CDR2 (germline): MNHEY, SVGAGI. Deletions cut 2 bases from V and 4 bases from J, with 14 bases between. The length of the CDR3 is 15 residues. In DNA form, the CDR3 reads TGTGCCAGCAGTTACACCCTGACAGGAGCCACTGAAGCTTTCTTT. Its protein is CASSYTLTGATEAFF.

This rearrangement joins TRBV27 to TRBJ2-2; D ambiguous. The CDR3 length is 14 residues. Deletions cut 2 bases from V and 0 bases from J, with 4 bases between. The germline V gene has CDR1 MNHEY and CDR2 SMNVEV (reference sequence). CDR3 bases: TGTGCCAGCAGTTTAGCGGCGAACACCGGGGAGCTGTTTTTT. Translated: CASSLAANTGELFF.

The rearrangement links TRBV9 to TRBJ2-3; 10 bases line up with TRBD2. Germline V gene sequence: CDR1 SGDLS, CDR2 YYNGEE. The CDR3 contains 16 residues. The junction had 9 bases not matched to a gene; V was cut back by 3 bases and J by 5 bases. The CDR3: CASSDYSLAGKDTQYF. The CDR3 region has the DNA TGTGCCAGCAGCGACTACTCACTAGCGGGGAAAGATACGCAGTATTTT.

The J gene is TRBJ1-2, the V gene TRBV11-2; 9 bases line up with TRBD1. With V trimmed by 7 bases and J by 8 bases, 11 bases remained unmatched. The CDR3 has 14 amino acids. Germline assignment: CDR1 SGHAT and CDR2 FQNNGV. DNA for the CDR3: TGTGCCAGCACCACTTTGGACAGGGGAAGGGGCTACACCTTC. It translates to CASTTLDRGRGYTF.

The genes are TRBV6-1 and TRBJ1-2; the match to TRBD1 covers 8 bases. Germline CDR1 is MNHNS and CDR2 is SASEGT. CDR3 length: 15 residues. Trimming at V came to 6 bases and at J to 1 base, leaving 7 bases not matched to a gene. In nucleotides, the CDR3 is TGTGCCAGCAGCCCCCGGACAGGGTTTAACTATGGCTACACCTTC. Translating gives CASSPRTGFNYGYTF.

In DNA, the CDR3 is TGTGCCAGCAGCGTAGGAGGAGGGACCGGAGCTTTCTTT. It yields the protein CASSVGGGTGAFF. The chain employs TRBV9 and TRBJ1-1; a possible D gene is TRBD1 (5 bases). Trimming shortened V by 0 bases and J by 10 bases, and 13 bases separated the two germline ends. Germline V gene data show CDR1 as SGDLS and CDR2 as YYNGEE. The CDR3 contains 13 residues.

As DNA, the CDR3 is TGTGCCAGTAGTATTGGGTCCCTTCAGTACTTC. It is translated as CASSIGSLQYF. This rearrangement joins TRBV19 to TRBJ2-4, with no clear D. Germline V gives CDR1 LNHDA, CDR2 SQIVND (reference sequence). Deletions cut 3 bases from V and 11 bases from J, with 8 bases between. The CDR3 has 11 residues.

The V call is TRBV7-2, the J call TRBJ2-7; no clear D. Trimming left V 5 bases short and J 0 bases short, with 17 bases between. The CDR3 runs 16 residues. Germline V gives CDR1 SGHTA, CDR2 FQGNSA. CDR3 amino acids: CASSTQSVGASYEQYF. The CDR3 DNA reads TGTGCCAGCAGCACTCAGTCAGTGGGTGCCTCCTACGAGCAGTACTTC.

The chain carries TRBV19 and TRBJ2-7; 11 bases line up with TRBD1. The CDR3 loop spans 15 amino acids. The V gene end was trimmed by 3 bases and the J gene end by 3 bases; junction bases not matched to a gene: 4. The germline CDR1 and CDR2 sequences are LNHDA and SQIVND (reference sequence). CDR3 in DNA: TGTGCCAGTAGTATCCAGGGGACAGGGGGCTACGAGCAGTACTTC. It encodes CASSIQGTGGYEQYF.

The rearrangement links TRBV18 to TRBJ2-4; no clear D gene. Germline V gives CDR1 KGHSH, CDR2 LQKENI. The CDR3 has 16 residues. With 0 bases removed from V and 1 base from J, the gap between germline ends came to 10 bases. The CDR3 coding sequence is TGTGCCAGCTCACCACCGGTCGACCAGGCCAAAAACATTCAGTACTTC. Translation: CASSPPVDQAKNIQYF.

The chain is built from TRBV18 and TRBJ1-5; D ambiguous. V lost 3 bases to trimming and J lost 9 bases, with 9 bases between them. The germline CDR1 and CDR2 sequences are KGHSH and LQKENI. The CDR3 spans 12 residues. The CDR3 nucleotides read TGTGCCAGCTCACCCGACAAGGGGCCCCAGCATTTT. Translating it yields CASSPDKGPQHF.

This chain connects TRBV7-2 to TRBJ2-1; 12 bases fit TRBD2. J was trimmed by 5 bases and V by 3 bases; bases with no gene match: 2. The CDR3 extends over 15 amino acids. Looked up from germline, CDR1 is SGHTA and CDR2 is FQGNSA. The DNA for the CDR3 is TGTGCCAGCAGCTTCACTAGCGGGGGGAACAATGAGCAGTTCTTC. It specifies CASSFTSGGNNEQFF.

The CDR3 loop reads CASRRRPGQGDQPQHF. CDR3 DNA sequence: TGCGCCAGCAGGCGCCGGCCTGGGCAGGGGGATCAGCCCCAGCATTTT. The rearrangement joins TRBV5-1 to TRBJ1-5, with 7 bases fitting TRBD1. Germline V gives CDR1 SGHRS, CDR2 YFSETQ. The CDR3 spans 16 residues. J lost 5 bases, V lost 5 bases, and 13 bases had no gene match. The whole variable domain, filled in from reference TRBV5-1 and TRBJ1-5, reads KAGVTQTPRYLIKTRGQQVTLSCSPISGHRSVSWYQQTPGQGLQFLFEYFSETQRNKGNFPGRFSGRQFSNSRSEMNVSTLELGDSALYLCASRRRPGQGDQPQHFGDGTRLSIL.

V usage is TRBV2 and J usage is TRBJ2-1; TRBD1 matches at 9 bases. CDR3 length: 13 residues. V lost 10 bases, J lost 6 bases, and 7 bases stayed unmatched. The germline CDR1 and CDR2 sequences are SNHLY and FYNNEI. Here the CDR3 reads CATRQGGINEQFF. The CDR3 nucleotides are TGTGCCACCAGACAGGGGGGGATCAATGAGCAGTTCTTC. The complete variable domain, with remaining parts taken from reference TRBV2 and TRBJ2-1, reads EPEVTQTPSHQVTQMGQEVILRCVPISNHLYFYWYRQILGQKVEFLVSFYNNEISEKSEIFDDQFSVERPDGSNFTLKIRSTKLEDSAMYFCATRQGGINEQFFGPGTRLTVL.